This T cell receptor beta chain was sequenced for a study of shared clonotypes between healthy human individuals. Clones were sequenced by immunoSEQ multiplex PCR, and TCRdb holds only the in-frame ones, with some missing. The sample yields roughly 1,500,000 clones, about 98.5% seen once. V lost 1 base and J 4 bases, leaving 6 bases between the germline ends. CDR1 and CDR2 (germline): LGHNA, YSLEER. CDR3 length: 13 residues. The J gene is TRBJ2-3, the V gene TRBV4-3; D not certain. This TCR came from a man between 25 and 39 years old in good health. Sequencing was performed on naive CD4+ T cells sorted from blood. Subset denoted: CD45RA+ positively selected. The CDR3 nucleotides read TGCGCCAGCAGCCAAGGGTTGCCAGATACGCAGTATTTT. The encoded protein is CASSQGLPDTQYF.